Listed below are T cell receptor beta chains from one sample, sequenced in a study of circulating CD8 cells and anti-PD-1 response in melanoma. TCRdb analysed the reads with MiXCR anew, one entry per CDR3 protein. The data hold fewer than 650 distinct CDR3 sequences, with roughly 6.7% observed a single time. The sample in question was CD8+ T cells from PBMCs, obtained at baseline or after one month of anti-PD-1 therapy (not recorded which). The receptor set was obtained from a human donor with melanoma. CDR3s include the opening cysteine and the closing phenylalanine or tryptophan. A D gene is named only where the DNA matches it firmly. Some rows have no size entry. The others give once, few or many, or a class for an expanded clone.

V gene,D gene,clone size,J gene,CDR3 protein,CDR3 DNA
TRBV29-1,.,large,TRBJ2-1,CSVEDEDGF,TGCAGCGTTGAAGACGAGGACGGCTTC
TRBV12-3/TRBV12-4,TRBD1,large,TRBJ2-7,CASNPGQGGEQYF,TGTGCCAGCAACCCGGGACAGGGGGGCGAGCAGTACTTC
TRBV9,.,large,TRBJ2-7,CASAPGTHVVEQYF,TGTGCCAGCGCGCCGGGAACTCACGTGGTCGAGCAGTACTTC
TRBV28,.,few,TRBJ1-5,CAGGPGNQPQHF,TGTGCTGGCGGGCCGGGCAATCAGCCCCAGCATTTT
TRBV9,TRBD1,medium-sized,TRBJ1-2,CASSPTGQGALGYTF,TGTGCCAGCAGCCCCACCGGACAGGGGGCGTTGGGCTACACCTTC
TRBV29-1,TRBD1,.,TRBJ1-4,CSGGQGDNEKLFF,TGCAGCGGAGGACAGGGCGATAATGAAAAACTGTTTTTT
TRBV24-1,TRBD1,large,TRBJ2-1,CATSDSGTGEINEQFF,TGTGCCACCAGTGATTCCGGGACAGGAGAAATCAATGAGCAGTTCTTC
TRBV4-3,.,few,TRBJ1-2,CASSQVDGDCGYTF,TGCGCCAGCAGCCAAGTGGACGGCGACTGTGGCTACACCTTC
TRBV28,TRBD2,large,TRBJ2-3,CASSLRLATDTQYF,TGTGCCAGCAGTTTACGACTAGCTACAGATACGCAGTATTTT
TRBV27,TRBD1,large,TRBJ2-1,CASSQPGQGPYNEQFF,TGTGCCAGCAGTCAACCGGGACAGGGTCCCTACAATGAGCAGTTCTTC
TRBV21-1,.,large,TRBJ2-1,CADWGQGANEQFF,.
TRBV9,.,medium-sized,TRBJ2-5,CASSEPDTQETQYF,TGTGCCAGCAGCGAGCCGGATACCCAAGAGACCCAGTACTTC
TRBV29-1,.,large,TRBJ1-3,CSVESAAGNTIYF,TGCAGCGTTGAGTCAGCCGCTGGAAACACCATATATTTT
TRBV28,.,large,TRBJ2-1,CASSLNRQDSYNEQFF,TGTGCCAGCAGTTTAAATCGCCAAGACTCCTACAATGAGCAGTTCTTC
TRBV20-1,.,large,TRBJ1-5,CSATGQGIPRGNQPQHF,TGCAGTGCTACCGGACAAGGGATCCCCCGAGGCAATCAGCCCCAGCATTTT
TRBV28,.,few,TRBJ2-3,CASSRVTGWNKDTQYF,TGTGCCAGCAGTCGGGTTACAGGGTGGAATAAAGATACGCAGTATTTT
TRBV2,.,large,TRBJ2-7,CASRPVAGAVGYEQYF,TGTGCCAGCAGACCGGTGGCCGGAGCGGTTGGGTACGAGCAGTACTTC
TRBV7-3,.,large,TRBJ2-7,CASSQAVGPYEQYF,TGTGCCAGCAGCCAGGCGGTGGGACCCTACGAGCAGTACTTC
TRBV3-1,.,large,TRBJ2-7,CASSQALPFGADTYEQYF,TGTGCCAGCAGCCAAGCCCTACCGTTTGGGGCAGACACCTACGAGCAGTACTTC
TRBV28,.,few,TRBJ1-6,CASSFVAGESPLHF,TGTGCCAGCAGTTTTGTGGCAGGGGAATCACCCCTCCACTTT
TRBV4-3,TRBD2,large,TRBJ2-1,CASSQDLASGGEQFF,TGCGCCAGCAGCCAAGATCTGGCTAGCGGGGGGGAGCAGTTCTTC